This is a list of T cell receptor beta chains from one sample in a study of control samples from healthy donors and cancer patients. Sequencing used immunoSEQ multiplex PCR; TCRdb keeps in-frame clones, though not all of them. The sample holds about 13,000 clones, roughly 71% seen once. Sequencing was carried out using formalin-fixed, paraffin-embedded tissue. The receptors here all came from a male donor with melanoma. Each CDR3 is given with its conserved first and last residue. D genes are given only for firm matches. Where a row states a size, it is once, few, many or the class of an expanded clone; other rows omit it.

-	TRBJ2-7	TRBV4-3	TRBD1	CASSERTGREQYF	TGCGCCAGCAGCGAAAGGACAGGACGCGAGCAGTACTTC
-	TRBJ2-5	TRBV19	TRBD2	CASSIDGRGETQYF	TGTGCCAGTAGTATAGATGGGAGGGGAGAGACCCAGTACTTC
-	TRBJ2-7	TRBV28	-	CASSLCRGCEQYF	TGTGCCAGCAGTTTGTGTAGGGGGTGCGAGCAGTACTTC
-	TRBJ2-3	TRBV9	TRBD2	CASTGASGGADTQYF	TGTGCCAGCACCGGGGCTAGCGGGGGGGCGGATACGCAGTATTTT
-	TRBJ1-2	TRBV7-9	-	CASSLDRANYGYTF	TGTGCCAGCAGCTTAGACAGGGCTAACTATGGCTACACCTTC
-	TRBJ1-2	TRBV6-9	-	CASSTRDNSNYGYTF	TGTGCCAGCAGTACCCGGGACAACTCTAACTATGGCTACACCTTC
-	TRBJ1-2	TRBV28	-	CASSFNYGYTF	TGTGCCAGCAGTTTTAACTATGGCTACACCTTC
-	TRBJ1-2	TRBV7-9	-	CASSLASEGYTF	TGTGCCAGCAGCTTGGCGTCGGAGGGCTACACCTTC
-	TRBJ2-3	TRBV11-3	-	CASSLRGTDTQYF	TGTGCCAGCAGCTTACGCGGGACAGATACGCAGTATTTT
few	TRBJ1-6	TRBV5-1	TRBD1	CASRTGQDSPLHF	TGCGCCAGCAGGACAGGGCAAGACTCACCCCTCCACTTT
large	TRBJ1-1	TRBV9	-	CASSGSGVVGTEAFF	TGTGCCAGCAGCGGGTCGGGAGTCGTGGGGACTGAAGCTTTCTTT
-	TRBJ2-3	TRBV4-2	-	CASSQGGSGTDTQYF	TGTGCCAGCAGCCAAGGAGGGTCGGGCACAGATACGCAGTATTTT
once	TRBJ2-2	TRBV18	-	CASSPLVTGFTGELFF	TGTGCCAGCTCTCCCCTCGTGACAGGATTTACCGGGGAGCTGTTTTTT
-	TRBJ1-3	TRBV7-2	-	CASSNSPGNTIYF	TGTGCCAGCAGTAATTCCCCTGGAAACACCATATATTTT
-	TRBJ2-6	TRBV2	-	CASKVQAAGANVLTF	TGTGCCAGCAAAGTGCAGGCGGCTGGGGCCAACGTCCTGACTTTC
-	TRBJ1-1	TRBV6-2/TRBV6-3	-	CASSWKGDTEAFF	TGTGCCAGCAGTTGGAAGGGGGACACTGAAGCTTTCTTT
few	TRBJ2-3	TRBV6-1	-	CASSEEGIRTDTQYF	TGTGCCAGCAGTGAAGAAGGGATACGCACAGATACGCAGTATTTT
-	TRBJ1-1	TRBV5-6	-	CASSYRTGMNTEAFF	TGTGCCAGCAGCTATAGGACGGGCATGAACACTGAAGCTTTCTTT
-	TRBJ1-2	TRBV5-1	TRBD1	CASSLGGQRYGYTF	TGCGCCAGCAGCTTGGGGGGACAGAGATATGGCTACACCTTC
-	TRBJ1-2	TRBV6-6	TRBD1	CASSYSGGHDRAGYTF	TGTGCCAGCAGTTATTCGGGGGGGCATGACAGGGCTGGCTACACCTTC
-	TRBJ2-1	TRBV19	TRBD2	CASSRTSGGIVDEQFF	TGTGCCAGTAGTAGGACTAGCGGGGGTATTGTGGATGAGCAGTTCTTC
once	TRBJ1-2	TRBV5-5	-	CASSLEANYGYTF	TGTGCCAGCAGCTTGGAGGCGAACTATGGCTACACCTTC
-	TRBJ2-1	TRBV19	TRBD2	CASSRRPTSGAQNEQFF	TGTGCCAGTAGTAGGCGTCCCACTAGCGGGGCCCAGAATGAGCAGTTCTTC
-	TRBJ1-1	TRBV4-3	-	CASSRSAGSSATEAFF	TGCGCCAGCAGCCGATCCGCAGGGTCCTCGGCCACTGAAGCTTTCTTT
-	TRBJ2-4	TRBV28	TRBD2	CASSAPIAGEVIQYF	TGTGCCAGCAGTGCCCCCATAGCGGGGGAGGTCATTCAGTACTTC
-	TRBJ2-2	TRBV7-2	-	CASSFWGSNTGELFF	TGTGCCAGCAGCTTCTGGGGGTCCAACACCGGGGAGCTGTTTTTT